The next 26 T cell receptor beta chains were all read from a single sample in a study of T cells in Graves' hyperthyroidism and ophthalmopathy. Researchers amplified the TCR beta CDR3 regions from RNA transcripts. Primed by the HTBI set, a first-round RT-PCR was run on the TCR CDR3. One entry per CDR3 protein results from TCRdb running MiXCR on the multiplex PCR reads. The sample consists of fewer than 800,000 distinct CDR3 sequences, around 15% of them appearing once. The source material was blood. The receptor set was obtained from a man younger than 35 with Graves' hyperthyroidism.

This clonotype was seen many times. The CDR3 here is CASSLVGGLTYEQYF. CDR3 sequence (DNA): TGTGCCAGCAGTTTGGTTGGGGGTTTGACCTACGAGCAGTACTTC. The J gene is TRBJ2-7, the V gene TRBV27; D is tentatively TRBD1 or TRBD2 (5 bases each). Trimming took 3 bases from V and 2 from J, leaving 14 bases between them. Per germline, CDR1 MNHEY and CDR2 SMNVEV (reference sequence). This CDR3 contains 15 residues.

This clonotype was seen at least ten times. This rearrangement joins TRBV2 to TRBJ1-5, with D hard to call. The CDR3 contains 11 residues. The germline V gene has CDR1 SNHLY and CDR2 FYNNEI. Trimming pared 8 bases from V and 5 bases from J, leaving 7 bases between. For the CDR3, the DNA is TGTGCCAGCGGCCGAGATCAGCCCCAGCATTTT. This encodes CASGRDQPQHF.

This clonotype was seen many times. V is TRBV29-1 and J is TRBJ2-2; D may be TRBD1 (6 bases). V lost 8 bases to trimming and J lost 5 bases, with 18 bases between them. Germline CDR1 and CDR2: SQVTM and ANQGSEA. This CDR3 contains 14 residues. This CDR3 is CSSRDTQGTGELFF. DNA for the CDR3: TGCAGCAGCCGGGACACACAGGGAACCGGGGAGCTGTTTTTT.

The chain joins TRBV27 to TRBJ2-1; no firm D call. With 7 bases removed from V and 6 bases from J, the gap between germline ends came to 7 bases. The CDR3 runs 11 residues. From germline, CDR1 is MNHEY and CDR2 SMNVEV (reference sequence). The CDR3 DNA sequence: TGTGCCAGCAACGGAGCCAATGAGCAGTTCTTC. As protein: CASNGANEQFF.

This clonotype showed up many times. CDR3 sequence reads: CASSPWTSGTYEQYF. DNA for the CDR3: TGTGCCAGCAGTCCCTGGACTAGCGGGACGTACGAGCAGTACTTC. The gene calls are TRBV27 and TRBJ2-7; the match to TRBD2 covers 12 bases. This CDR3 comprises 15 residues. The J segment lost 4 bases and the V segment lost 5 bases, leaving 6 bases of the junction unmatched. CDR1 MNHEY and CDR2 SMNVEV come from the germline V gene (reference sequence).

The V gene is TRBV15, the J gene TRBJ2-3, with D possibly being TRBD2 (6 bases). The germline gives CDR1 LNHNV, CDR2 YYDKDF (reference sequence). The CDR3 totals 17 residues. V gave up 3 bases and J gave up 0 bases, with 16 bases separating them. CDR3 protein: CATSSFPRRDSTDTQYF. CDR3 coding DNA: TGTGCCACCAGCAGTTTCCCCCGGCGGGACAGCACAGATACGCAGTATTTT.

The sample holds many counts of this clonotype. As DNA, the CDR3 is TGTGCCAGCAGTCAGGGTCGGTCAGGGGTCGGCTACACCTTC. Translation gives CASSQGRSGVGYTF. The rearrangement uses TRBV27 and TRBJ1-2; possible D gene TRBD1, 6 bases. The V and J ends lost 5 bases and 8 bases respectively, with 18 bases between them. Germline CDR1 reads MNHEY; CDR2 reads SMNVEV (reference sequence). This CDR3 spans 14 amino acids.

This chain connects TRBV2 to TRBJ2-7, with 10 bases fitting TRBD1. Germline V gives CDR1 SNHLY, CDR2 FYNNEI. This CDR3 contains 15 residues. After removal of 1 base from V and 12 bases from J, the junction contained 12 bases not matched to a gene. CDR3 sequence reads: CASSEVVEGQGLRYF. The CDR3 DNA reads TGTGCCAGCAGTGAAGTGGTAGAGGGACAGGGGCTGCGGTACTTC.

This clonotype was detected many times. The genes are TRBV28 and TRBJ2-7; D possibly corresponds to TRBD2 (6 bases). V was trimmed by 6 bases and J by 3 bases, leaving 18 bases between them. The V gene's germline CDR1 is MDHEN and CDR2 SYDVKM. This CDR3 spans 15 amino acids. In DNA, the CDR3 is TGTGCCAGCAGATCGGAGGGACCGAACCTCTACGAGCAGTACTTC. Amino acids: CASRSEGPNLYEQYF.

Ten or more counts support this clonotype. The genes are TRBV2 and TRBJ1-1; unclear D gene. CDR1 SNHLY and CDR2 FYNNEI come from the germline V gene. With 3 bases removed from V and 7 bases from J, the gap between germline ends came to 6 bases. The CDR3 is made up of 11 amino acids. The CDR3 loop is CASSELGEAFF. CDR3 sequence (DNA): TGTGCCAGCAGTGAGCTGGGTGAAGCTTTCTTT.

The chain couples TRBV30 to TRBJ2-2; 8 bases are a match to TRBD2. The length of the CDR3 is 17 residues. Germline V CDR1 and CDR2: GTSNPN, SVGIG (reference sequence). The ends lost 4 bases at V and 3 bases at J; junction bases unmatched: 13. CDR3 sequence reads: CAWITRVGLDYTGELFF. CDR3 DNA sequence: TGTGCCTGGATTACCCGGGTGGGACTAGATTACACCGGGGAGCTGTTTTTT. The variable domain in full, completed from reference TRBV30 and TRBJ2-2, reads SQTIHQWPATLVQPVGSPLSLECTVEGTSNPNLYWYRQAAGRGLQLLFYSVGIGQISSEVPQNLSASRPQDRQFILSSKKLLLSDSGFYLCAWITRVGLDYTGELFFGEGSRLTVL.

This clonotype was seen many times. The rearrangement joins TRBV11-3 to TRBJ2-1; TRBD1 aligns across 7 bases. Unmatched junction bases numbered 5, after V lost 5 bases and J lost 4 bases. This CDR3 has 14 amino acids. CDR1 SGHNT and CDR2 YENEEA come from the germline V gene. The CDR3 coding sequence is TGTGCCAGCAGCACGTCGGACAGGTACAATGAGCAGTTCTTC. Translated, it gives CASSTSDRYNEQFF.

This clonotype was seen at least ten times. The germline gene is not matched at one end of the junction; a read error may be the cause. For the CDR3, the DNA is TGCGCCAGCAGCACGGCTAGCGGGATAAGAACCTATAATGAGCAGTTCTTC. Amino acid sequence: CASSTASGIRTYNEQFF. The chain carries TRBV5-1 and TRBJ2-1, with 9 positions matching TRBD2. Germline CDR1 reads SGHRS; CDR2 reads YFSETQ. This CDR3 region has 17 residues. The full variable domain, completed using reference TRBV5-1 and TRBJ2-1, is KAGVTQTPRYLIKTRGQQVTLSCSPISGHRSVSWYQQTPGQGLQFLFEYFSETQRNKGNFPGRFSGRQFSNSRSEMNVSTLELGDSALYLCASSTASGIRTYNEQFFGPGTRLTVL.

In its sample, this clonotype was seen a few times. The chain recombines TRBV10-1 with TRBJ2-1; no firm D call. V gave up 2 bases and J gave up 4 bases, with 18 bases separating them. The CDR3 spans 17 residues. Germline values: CDR1 WNHNN, CDR2 SYGVQD (reference sequence). The CDR3 here is CASSERFGRNQYNEQFF. In DNA form, the CDR3 reads TGCGCCAGCAGTGAGCGGTTCGGCAGAAACCAATACAATGAGCAGTTCTTC.

As to this clonotype: This clone may be a read error of a much larger clone one base away. The conserved phenylalanine or tryptophan is not found at the CDR3 terminus, so this likely reflects a read error. This CDR3 reads CATDRENTEAFL. Written as DNA, the CDR3 is TGTGCCACAGACAGGGAGAACACTGAAGCTTTCCTT. The J gene is TRBJ1-1, the V gene TRBV30, with 7 bases lining up with TRBD1. Per germline, CDR1 GTSNPN and CDR2 SVGIG (reference sequence). The ends lost 8 bases at V and 1 base at J; junction bases unmatched: 4. The CDR3 is 12 residues long.

In regard to this clonotype: A read error may be the cause here, since a much bigger clone is one base away. The genes are TRBV5-1 and TRBJ2-7; TRBD2 matches at 10 bases. This CDR3 has 15 amino acids. Germline-derived CDR1 and CDR2 are SGHRS and YFSETQ. The CDR3, as DNA: TGCGCCAGCCGCCCTTCCGGGACTAGCGTCTACGAGCAGCACTTC. Residues: CASRPSGTSVYEQHF.

This clonotype turned up a few times. The rearrangement links TRBV28 to TRBJ2-7, with 9 bases matching TRBD2. Looked up from germline, CDR1 is MDHEN and CDR2 is SYDVKM. CDR3 length: 17 amino acids. Trimming took 2 bases from V and 3 from J; bases not matched to a gene: 11. The CDR3 DNA reads TGTGCCAGCAGTTTACTTAGCGGGAGAGGAATGAGCTACGAGCAGTACTTC. Amino acid sequence: CASSLLSGRGMSYEQYF. The full variable domain, rest sourced from reference TRBV28 and TRBJ2-7, is DVKVTQSSRYLVKRTGEKVFLECVQDMDHENMFWYRQDPGLGLRLIYFSYDVKMKEKGDIPEGYSVSREKKERFSLILESASTNQTSMYLCASSLLSGRGMSYEQYFGPGTRLTVT.

This clonotype was detected ten times or more. V is TRBV28 and J is TRBJ2-7; the D is unclear. The CDR3 is 14 amino acids. Per germline, CDR1 MDHEN and CDR2 SYDVKM. V was trimmed by 3 bases and J by 3 bases, leaving 12 bases between them. CDR3: CASSLPDGFYEQYF. In nucleotides, the CDR3 is TGTGCCAGCAGTTTGCCCGACGGTTTCTACGAGCAGTACTTC.

The chain uses TRBV20-1 and TRBJ2-7, with 9 bases lining up with TRBD2. This CDR3 is 15 amino acids long. Losses at the gene ends were 3 bases for V and 3 bases for J; bases not matched to a gene: 9. Germline V gene data show CDR1 as DFQATT and CDR2 as SNEGSKA (reference sequence). The DNA of the CDR3 is TGCAGTGCTAGGACTAGCGGCGAACTATACTACGAGCAGTACTTC. It yields the protein CSARTSGELYYEQYF.

The chain employs TRBV30 and TRBJ2-7; 8 bases align to TRBD2. Germline CDR1 GTSNPN, CDR2 SVGIG (reference sequence). Trimming removed 3 bases from V and 1 base from J; junction bases left unmatched: 11. The CDR3 spans 16 residues. CDR3 region: CAWSAQWAGGSYEQYF. CDR3 DNA: TGTGCCTGGAGCGCCCAATGGGCGGGAGGTTCCTACGAGCAGTACTTC. Filled out from reference TRBV30 and TRBJ2-7, the complete variable domain reads SQTIHQWPATLVQPVGSPLSLECTVEGTSNPNLYWYRQAAGRGLQLLFYSVGIGQISSEVPQNLSASRPQDRQFILSSKKLLLSDSGFYLCAWSAQWAGGSYEQYFGPGTRLTVT.

This clonotype was seen more than once but under ten times. This chain joins TRBV12-3 or TRBV12-4 and TRBJ1-6; no clear D. V dropped 5 bases and J dropped 8 bases, with 7 bases sitting between them. There are 12 residues in the CDR3. CDR3 bases: TGTGCCAGCAGTGCGCTGGATTCACCCCTCCACTTT. Translating gives CASSALDSPLHF.

This clonotype was counted many times. This rearrangement joins TRBV2 to TRBJ2-5; D could derive from TRBD1 or TRBD2 (5 bases each). The CDR3 is 14 amino acids. V was clipped by 2 bases and J by 5 bases, with 12 bases between them. Germline assignment: CDR1 SNHLY and CDR2 FYNNEI. The DNA for the CDR3 is TGTGCCAGCAGTGAATGGGGGAGAAGGGAGACCCAGTACTTC. Translation gives CASSEWGRRETQYF.

The chain employs TRBV4-1 and TRBJ1-1; D is possibly TRBD1 (5 bases). Germline CDR1 and CDR2: MGHRA and YSYEKL. The CDR3 has 18 amino acids. Trimming took 4 bases from V and 4 from J, leaving 25 bases between them. CDR3 region: CASSPTFLGASGGTEAFF. The CDR3 DNA reads TGCGCCAGCAGCCCAACATTTCTCGGGGCCTCGGGAGGCACTGAAGCTTTCTTT.

This chain joins TRBV19 and TRBJ1-3; the D is unclear. There are 14 residues in the CDR3. V shed 5 bases and J shed 0 bases, with 8 bases lying between them. Per the germline V gene, CDR1 is LNHDA and CDR2 is SQIVND (reference sequence). CDR3 sequence: CASSLKISGNTIYF. For the CDR3, the DNA is TGTGCCAGTAGTCTCAAAATCTCTGGAAACACCATATATTTT.

V and J are TRBV6-2 or TRBV6-3 and TRBJ1-1; D possibly corresponds to TRBD1 (6 bases). The V gene lost 6 bases and the J gene lost 4 bases, with 18 bases spanning the gap. Germline V gene sequence: CDR1 MNHEY, CDR2 SVGEGT. This CDR3 is built from 15 residues. The CDR3 protein is CASSPPGGAGTEAFF. CDR3 bases: TGTGCCAGCAGCCCACCCGGGGGGGCTGGCACTGAAGCTTTCTTT.

J is TRBJ2-1 and V is TRBV19, with 12 nucleotides matching TRBD2. This CDR3 comprises 19 residues. Germline V gene lookup returns CDR1 LNHDA and CDR2 SQIVND (reference sequence). J lost 3 bases, V lost 4 bases, and 13 bases had no gene match. CDR3 bases: TGTGCCAGTAGTACCATAGGGGGGACTAGCGGGTCGCTCTACAATGAGCAGTTCTTC. Protein sequence: CASSTIGGTSGSLYNEQFF.